These 13 T cell receptor beta chains came from one sample sequenced in a study of cytomegalovirus exposure and HLA in healthy donors. With 60 Vbeta and 13 Jbeta primers, the PCR was carried out. Assay used: immunoSEQ multiplex PCR; TCRdb lists only in-frame clones, some missing. The sample has just under 250,000 clones, roughly 87% seen once. The sample consisted of PBMCs. Receptors originate from a woman aged 35 to 49 in good health and CMV-seropositive.

CDR3 protein: CASNRGSPNEKLFF. In nucleotides, the CDR3 is TGTGCCAGTAACCGCGGGAGCCCTAATGAAAAACTGTTTTTT. The gene calls are TRBV19 and TRBJ1-4, with unresolved D. This CDR3 contains 14 residues. Germline V lookup: CDR1 LNHDA, CDR2 SQIVND (reference sequence). Trimming pared 7 bases from V and 3 bases from J, leaving 12 bases between. Based on the CDR3 plus reference TRBV19 and TRBJ1-4, the full variable domain is DGGITQSPKYLFRKEGQNVTLSCEQNLNHDAMYWYRQDPGQGLRLIYYSQIVNDFQKGDIAEGYSVSREKKESFPLTVTSAQKNPTAFYLCASNRGSPNEKLFFGSGTQLSVL.

This chain uses TRBV25-1 with TRBJ2-5, with TRBD1 matching over 8 bases. The end of the DNA is better explained by TRBJ2-7, so the J call may be wrong. This CDR3 contains 14 residues. Germline V lookup: CDR1 MGHDK, CDR2 SYGVNS. CDR3: CASSEFQGAYEQYF. DNA for the CDR3: TGTGCCAGCAGTGAATTTCAGGGGGCGTACGAGCAGTACTTC.

The rearrangement uses TRBV30 and TRBJ1-2, with 9 bases that match TRBD1. CDR1 is GTSNPN, CDR2 SVGIG, per germline (reference sequence). After removal of 2 bases from V and 7 bases from J, the junction contained 5 bases not matched to a gene. This CDR3 has 13 residues. The CDR3 DNA follows: TGTGCCTGGAGTCCCGGGACAGGGTCTGGCTACACCTTC. Its translation: CAWSPGTGSGYTF.

The V gene is TRBV7-2, the J gene TRBJ1-1, with no clear D. Germline V gives CDR1 SGHTA, CDR2 FQGNSA. Trimming left V 1 base short and J 3 bases short, with 12 bases between. The CDR3 is 15 amino acids. The CDR3 DNA follows: TGTGCCAGCAGCTTAGTTGGGGTGAGGGACACTGAAGCTTTCTTT. This encodes CASSLVGVRDTEAFF.

About this clone: The sample holds other DNA sequences that translate to the same CDR3. The rearrangement links TRBV2 to TRBJ1-5; 8 nucleotides align to TRBD1. Unmatched junction bases numbered 8, after V lost 6 bases and J lost 1 base. CDR3 size: 16 residues. The germline V gene has CDR1 SNHLY and CDR2 FYNNEI. Here the CDR3 reads CASSGTGGGSNQPQHF. DNA of the CDR3: TGTGCCAGCAGCGGGACAGGCGGAGGGAGCAATCAGCCCCAGCATTTT.

This chain uses TRBV4-1 with TRBJ1-6; 8 bases line up with TRBD1. The CDR3 has 16 residues. V lost 6 bases, J lost 9 bases, and 13 bases stayed unmatched. The germline gives CDR1 MGHRA, CDR2 YSYEKL. The CDR3, as DNA: TGCGCCAGCAGTCAACAGGGGGGCGCTACTGGTTCACCCCTCCACTTT. Protein sequence: CASSQQGGATGSPLHF.

This chain connects TRBV6-6 to TRBJ2-1, with D perhaps matching TRBD2 (5 bases). Germline loops: CDR1 MNHNY, CDR2 SVGAGI (reference sequence). V lost 7 bases and J 8 bases, leaving 15 bases between the germline ends. CDR3 length: 13 residues. As DNA, the CDR3 is TGTGCCAGCACCCGGAGAGGGAGCGATGAGCAGTTCTTC. Translation gives CASTRRGSDEQFF.

CDR3 sequence reads: CASSLVTYEQYF. Written as DNA, the CDR3 is TGTGCCAGCAGCTTAGTTACCTACGAGCAGTACTTC. This chain connects TRBV7-9 to TRBJ2-7, with D hard to call. Germline V gene sequence: CDR1 SEHNR, CDR2 FQNEAQ (reference sequence). The CDR3 totals 12 residues. Trimming left V 1 base short and J 2 bases short, with 3 bases between.

This clone came up a few times. The gene calls are TRBV19 and TRBJ2-7; no firm D call. This CDR3 comprises 15 residues. Germline V gene lookup returns CDR1 LNHDA and CDR2 SQIVND (reference sequence). The V end was cut by 3 bases, the J end by 1 base, with 13 bases between. The CDR3 sequence: CASSISKTGSYEQYF. As DNA, the CDR3 is TGTGCCAGTAGTATTAGCAAAACCGGGTCCTACGAGCAGTACTTC.

The CDR3 protein is CASSLDWAGGLTDTQYF. The CDR3 DNA follows: TGTGCCAGCAGCCTAGATTGGGCGGGGGGCCTGACAGATACGCAGTATTTT. This chain links TRBV7-2 with TRBJ2-3, with 8 bases that match TRBD2. J lost 3 bases, V lost 5 bases, and 13 bases had no gene match. The CDR3 is 17 amino acids. Per the germline V gene, CDR1 is SGHTA and CDR2 is FQGNSA.

This sequence joins TRBV30 and TRBJ1-1; D perhaps matches TRBD1 (6 bases). The CDR3 consists of 17 residues. Trimming took off 8 bases at V and 0 bases at J, with 25 bases between the two ends. Per germline, CDR1 GTSNPN and CDR2 SVGIG (reference sequence). Here the CDR3 DNA reads TGTGCCCGCGCCCTAACAGGGTCGCTACTCATGAACACTGAAGCTTTCTTT. Its protein is CARALTGSLLMNTEAFF.

V and J are TRBV30 and TRBJ1-1, with D unresolved. The germline V gene encodes CDR1 GTSNPN and CDR2 SVGIG (reference sequence). Trimming left V 0 bases short and J 1 base short, with 9 bases between. CDR3 size: 14 residues. CDR3 amino acids: CAWSVGQTNTEAFF. The CDR3 DNA reads as TGTGCCTGGAGTGTGGGCCAGACGAACACTGAAGCTTTCTTT.

V usage is TRBV29-1 and J usage is TRBJ1-2; 9 bases map to TRBD1. The trim removed 5 bases at V and 4 bases at J, leaving 5 bases unmatched. CDR3 length equals 13 residues. CDR1 and CDR2 (germline): SQVTM, ANQGSEA. This CDR3 reads CSVQQGASYGYTF. The CDR3 nucleotides are TGCAGCGTTCAACAGGGGGCGAGCTATGGCTACACCTTC.